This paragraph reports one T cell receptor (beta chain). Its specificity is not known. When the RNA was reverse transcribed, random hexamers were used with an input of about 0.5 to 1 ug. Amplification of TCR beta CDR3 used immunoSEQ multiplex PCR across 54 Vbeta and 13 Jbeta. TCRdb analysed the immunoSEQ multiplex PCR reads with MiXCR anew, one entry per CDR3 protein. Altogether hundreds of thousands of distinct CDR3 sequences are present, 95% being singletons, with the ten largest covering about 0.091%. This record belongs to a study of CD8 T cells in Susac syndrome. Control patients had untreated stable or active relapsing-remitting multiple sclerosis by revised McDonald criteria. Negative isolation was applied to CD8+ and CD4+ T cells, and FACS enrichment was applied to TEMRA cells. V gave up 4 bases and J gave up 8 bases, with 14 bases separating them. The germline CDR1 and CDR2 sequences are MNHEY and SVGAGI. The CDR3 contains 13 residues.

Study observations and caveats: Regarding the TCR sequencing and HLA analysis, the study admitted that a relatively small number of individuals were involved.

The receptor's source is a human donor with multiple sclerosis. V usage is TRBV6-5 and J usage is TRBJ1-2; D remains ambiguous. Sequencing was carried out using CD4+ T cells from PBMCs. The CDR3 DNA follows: TGTGCCAGCAGTTCCCTAAGGGCCTACGGCTACACCTTC. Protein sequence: CASSSLRAYGYTF.